The subject of this entry is one T cell receptor (beta chain). The target of this receptor is not known. Base qualities are missing; no much larger clone stands one base away. The data were obtained in a study of blood T cell repertoires in COVID-19 (dated by TCRdb to 2018 to 2021). With respect to the entire study: Samples covering the acute and convalescent phases of COVID-19 were provided by collaborators in the United States, Italy and Spain. Where available, HLA class I and class II types were obtained from metadata supplied by the sample provider rather than from assay-based typing. The samples were drawn from two sources: the first 160 participants of the ongoing ImmuneRACE study, and 1,000 to 1,500 subjects contributed by 6 global collaborators. The repertoires were made available in a free public database intended to serve as a resource for research on the immune response to SARS-CoV-2. Deeply sampled blood TCRbeta repertoires from subjects exposed to, actively infected with, or recovered from COVID-19 were included in the dataset. Sample metadata almost always included a de-identified subject ID, COVID-19 status, age in years and sex. The prospective study material was composed of cDNA or gDNA derived from T cells, B-cell-depleted T cells, or PBMCs.

The research as a whole found: How much clinical and demographic metadata was included differed by source and by participant, and the metadata was provided uncurated.

Whole blood was collected in K2EDTA tubes by collaborating institutions according to the institutions' own protocols. Collaborator samples were shipped for TCRbeta analysis as frozen whole blood, isolated PBMCs, or DNA extracted from either sample type. TCRbeta CDR3 regions were amplified from genomic DNA using the immunoSEQ Assay, a bias-controlled multiplex PCR. The paper's data handling went like this. Within the assay, amplification of reference gene primers was used to estimate how many nucleated cells each sample contained. Sequence reads were collapsed and filtered to measure the absolute abundance of every unique TCRbeta CDR3 rearrangement. For each sample, productive Simpson clonality was calculated by taking the square root of Simpson's diversity index across productive rearrangements. TCRdb holds this immuneACCESS table with in-frame rearrangements only. Some clones are missing; in checked studies, unresolved V genes explain under half, and the rest has no known cause. The DNA was the basis for D and trimming; V, J and clone size are from that table. This sample lists some 75,000 clones; roughly 89% were detected once. The top ten constitute around 0.58% of the sample.

For CDR1 and CDR2, the germline V gene lists MGHRA and YSYEKL. Trimming removed 1 base from V and 4 bases from J; the gene matches leave 4 bases unexplained. Inclusive of the bounding cysteine and phenylalanine, the CDR3 is 15 residues long. CDR3 DNA only is kept here, 45 bases in frame from base 1. The chain was built from TRBV4-1 and TRBJ2-3; 8 central nucleotides agree with TRBD2. This receptor was obtained from a man between 60 and 75 years old with acute or convalescent COVID-19. Sequenced input: peripheral blood. The CDR3 protein is CASSQALAGPDTQYF. In nucleotides, the sequence is TGCGCCAGCAGCCAAGCCCTAGCGGGTCCAGATACGCAGTATTTT.